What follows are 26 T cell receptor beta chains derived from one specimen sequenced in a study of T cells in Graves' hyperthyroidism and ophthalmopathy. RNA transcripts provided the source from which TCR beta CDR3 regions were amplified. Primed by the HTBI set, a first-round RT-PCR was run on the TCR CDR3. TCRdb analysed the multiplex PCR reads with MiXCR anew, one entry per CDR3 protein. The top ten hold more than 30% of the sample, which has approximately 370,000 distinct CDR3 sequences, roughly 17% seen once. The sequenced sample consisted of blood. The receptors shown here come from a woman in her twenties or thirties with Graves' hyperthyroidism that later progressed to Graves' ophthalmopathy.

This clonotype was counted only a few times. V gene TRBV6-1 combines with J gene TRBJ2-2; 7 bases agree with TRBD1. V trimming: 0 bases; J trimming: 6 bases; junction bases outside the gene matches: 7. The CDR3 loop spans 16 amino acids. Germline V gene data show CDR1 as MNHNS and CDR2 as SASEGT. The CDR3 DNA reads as TGTGCCAGCAGTGAAGCAGGCGACAGGGTCGCCGGGGAGCTGTTTTTT. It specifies CASSEAGDRVAGELFF.

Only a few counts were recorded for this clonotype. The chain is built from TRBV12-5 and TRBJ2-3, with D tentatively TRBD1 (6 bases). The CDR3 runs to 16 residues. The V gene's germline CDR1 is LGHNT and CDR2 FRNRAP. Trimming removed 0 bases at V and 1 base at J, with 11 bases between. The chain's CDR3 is CASGLVLGGGTDTQYF. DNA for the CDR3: TGTGCTAGTGGTTTGGTACTAGGGGGAGGCACAGATACGCAGTATTTT.

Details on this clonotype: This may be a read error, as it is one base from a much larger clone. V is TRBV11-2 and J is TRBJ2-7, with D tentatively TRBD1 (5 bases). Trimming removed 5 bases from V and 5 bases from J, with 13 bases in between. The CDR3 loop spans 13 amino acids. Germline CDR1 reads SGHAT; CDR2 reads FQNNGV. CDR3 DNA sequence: TGTGCCAGCAGCCTTGAAGGGGCCCACGAGCAGTACGTC. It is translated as CASSLEGAHEQYV.

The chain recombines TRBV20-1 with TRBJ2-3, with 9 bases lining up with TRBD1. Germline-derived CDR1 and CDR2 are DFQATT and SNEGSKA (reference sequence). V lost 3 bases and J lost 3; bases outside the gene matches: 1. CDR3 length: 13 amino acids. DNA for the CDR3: TGCAGTGCTAGGACAGGGGGTACAGATACGCAGTATTTT. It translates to CSARTGGTDTQYF.

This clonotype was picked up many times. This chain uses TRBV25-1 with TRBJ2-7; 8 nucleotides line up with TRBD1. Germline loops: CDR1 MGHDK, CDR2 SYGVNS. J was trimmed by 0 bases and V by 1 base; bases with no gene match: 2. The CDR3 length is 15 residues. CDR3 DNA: TGTGCCAGCAGTGAATCGGGACAGGACTCCTACGAGCAGTACTTC. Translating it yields CASSESGQDSYEQYF.

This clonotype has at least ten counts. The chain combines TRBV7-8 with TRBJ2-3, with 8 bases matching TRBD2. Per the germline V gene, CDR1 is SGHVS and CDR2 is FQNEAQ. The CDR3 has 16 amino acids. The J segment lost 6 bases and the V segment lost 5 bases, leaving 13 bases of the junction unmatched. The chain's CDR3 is CASSPIAGLVPDTQYF. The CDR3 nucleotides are TGTGCCAGCAGCCCCATCGCGGGACTAGTCCCCGATACGCAGTATTTT.

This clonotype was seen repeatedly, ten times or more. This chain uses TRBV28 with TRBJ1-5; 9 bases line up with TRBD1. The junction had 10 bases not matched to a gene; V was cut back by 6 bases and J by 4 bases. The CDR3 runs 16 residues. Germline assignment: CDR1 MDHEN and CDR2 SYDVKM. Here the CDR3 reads CASRSGGTGPNQPQHF. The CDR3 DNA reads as TGTGCCAGCAGATCTGGAGGGACAGGGCCAAATCAGCCCCAGCATTTT.

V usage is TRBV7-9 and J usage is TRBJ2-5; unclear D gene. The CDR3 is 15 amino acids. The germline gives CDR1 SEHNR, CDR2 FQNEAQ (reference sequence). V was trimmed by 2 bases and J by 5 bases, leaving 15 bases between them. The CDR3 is CASSLFPRFLETQYF. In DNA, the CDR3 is TGTGCCAGCAGCTTATTCCCGAGGTTTTTGGAGACCCAGTACTTC.

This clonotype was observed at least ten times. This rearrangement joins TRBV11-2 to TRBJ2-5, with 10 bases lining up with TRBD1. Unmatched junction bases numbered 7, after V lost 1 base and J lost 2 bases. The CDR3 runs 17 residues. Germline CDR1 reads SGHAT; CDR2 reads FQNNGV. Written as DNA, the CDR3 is TGTGCCAGCAGCTTAGTGACAGGGGGCATTTTACAAGAGACCCAGTACTTC. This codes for CASSLVTGGILQETQYF. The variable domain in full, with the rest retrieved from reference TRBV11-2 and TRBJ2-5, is EAGVAQSPRYKIIEKRQSVAFWCNPISGHATLYWYQQILGQGPKLLIQFQNNGVVDDSQLPKDRFSAERLKGVDSTLKIQPAKLEDSAVYLCASSLVTGGILQETQYFGPGTRLLVL.

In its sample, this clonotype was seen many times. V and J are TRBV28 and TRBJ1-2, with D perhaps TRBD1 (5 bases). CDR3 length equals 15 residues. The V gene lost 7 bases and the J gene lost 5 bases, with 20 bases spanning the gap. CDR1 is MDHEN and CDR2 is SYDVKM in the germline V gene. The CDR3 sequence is CASTPRWDRIYGYTF. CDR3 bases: TGTGCCAGCACCCCCAGATGGGACCGAATATATGGCTACACCTTC.

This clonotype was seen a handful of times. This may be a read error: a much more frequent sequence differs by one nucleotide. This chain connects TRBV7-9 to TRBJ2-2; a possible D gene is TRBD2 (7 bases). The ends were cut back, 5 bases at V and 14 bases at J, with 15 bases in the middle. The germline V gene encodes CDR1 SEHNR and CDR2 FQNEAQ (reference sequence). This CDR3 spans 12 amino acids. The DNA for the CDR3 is TGTGCCAGCAGCGGGGGGGGCCAAGATCTGTTTTTT. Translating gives CASSGGGQDLFF.

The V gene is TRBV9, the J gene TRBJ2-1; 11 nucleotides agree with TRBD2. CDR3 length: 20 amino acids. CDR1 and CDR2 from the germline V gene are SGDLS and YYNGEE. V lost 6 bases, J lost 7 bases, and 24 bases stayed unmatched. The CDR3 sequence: CASTPEGLAGGERLLNEQFF. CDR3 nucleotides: TGTGCCAGCACCCCTGAAGGGCTAGCGGGGGGCGAGAGGCTTCTTAATGAGCAGTTCTTC.

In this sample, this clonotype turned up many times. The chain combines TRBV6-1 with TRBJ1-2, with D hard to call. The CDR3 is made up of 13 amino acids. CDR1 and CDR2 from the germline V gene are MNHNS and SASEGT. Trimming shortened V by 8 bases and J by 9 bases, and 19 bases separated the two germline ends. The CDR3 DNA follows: TGTGCCAGCTTTAAGGACGTTCCTATTAGCTACACCTTC. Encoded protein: CASFKDVPISYTF.

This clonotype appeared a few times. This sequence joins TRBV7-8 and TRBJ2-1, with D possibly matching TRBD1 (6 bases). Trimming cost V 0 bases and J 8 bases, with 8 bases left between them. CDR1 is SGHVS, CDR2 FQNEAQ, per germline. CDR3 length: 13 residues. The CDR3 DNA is TGTGCCAGCAGCTTAGCACAGGGATATGAGCAGTTCTTC. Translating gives CASSLAQGYEQFF. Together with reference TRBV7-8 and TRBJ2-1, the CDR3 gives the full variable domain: GAGVSQSPRYKVAKRGQDVALRCDPISGHVSLFWYQQALGQGPEFLTYFQNEAQLDKSGLPSDRFFAERPEGSVSTLKIQRTQQEDSAVYLCASSLAQGYEQFFGPGTRLTVL.

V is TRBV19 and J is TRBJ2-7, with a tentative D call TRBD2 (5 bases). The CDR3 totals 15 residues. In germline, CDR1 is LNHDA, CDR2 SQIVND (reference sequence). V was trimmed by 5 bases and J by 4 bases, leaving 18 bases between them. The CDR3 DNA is TGTGCCAGTAGTTTTGCACGGGCATCGGGGTACGAGCAGTACTTC. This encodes CASSFARASGYEQYF.

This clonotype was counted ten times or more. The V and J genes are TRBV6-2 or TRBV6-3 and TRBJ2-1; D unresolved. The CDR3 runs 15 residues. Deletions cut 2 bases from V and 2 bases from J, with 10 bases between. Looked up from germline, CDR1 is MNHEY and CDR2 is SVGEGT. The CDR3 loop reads CASSYNRAAYNEQFF. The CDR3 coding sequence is TGTGCCAGCAGTTACAATAGGGCGGCCTACAATGAGCAGTTCTTC.

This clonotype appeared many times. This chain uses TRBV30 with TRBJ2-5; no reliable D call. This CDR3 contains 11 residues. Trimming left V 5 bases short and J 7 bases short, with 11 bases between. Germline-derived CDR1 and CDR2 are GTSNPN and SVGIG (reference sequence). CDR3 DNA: TGTGCCTGGGTATCCTCTGCGACCCAGTACTTC. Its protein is CAWVSSATQYF.

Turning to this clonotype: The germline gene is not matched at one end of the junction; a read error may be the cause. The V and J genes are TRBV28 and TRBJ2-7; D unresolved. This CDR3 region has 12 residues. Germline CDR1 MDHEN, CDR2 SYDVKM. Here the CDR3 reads CVSSPRSREQYF. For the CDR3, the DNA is TGTGTCAGCAGTCCCCGTAGCCGAGAGCAGTACTTC.

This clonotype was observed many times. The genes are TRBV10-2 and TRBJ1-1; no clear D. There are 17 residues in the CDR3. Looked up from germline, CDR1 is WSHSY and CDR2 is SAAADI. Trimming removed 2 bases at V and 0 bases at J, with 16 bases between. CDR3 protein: CASSEGGWVRLNTEAFF. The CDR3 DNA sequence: TGCGCCAGCAGTGAGGGAGGGTGGGTGCGCCTGAACACTGAAGCTTTCTTT.

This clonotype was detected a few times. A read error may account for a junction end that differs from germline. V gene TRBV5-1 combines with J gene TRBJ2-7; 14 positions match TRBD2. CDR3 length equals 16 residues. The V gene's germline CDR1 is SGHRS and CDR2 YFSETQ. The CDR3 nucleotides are TGCGCCAGCAGATTGGGACTAGCGGGAGTCTTCTACGAGCAGTACTTC. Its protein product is CASRLGLAGVFYEQYF.

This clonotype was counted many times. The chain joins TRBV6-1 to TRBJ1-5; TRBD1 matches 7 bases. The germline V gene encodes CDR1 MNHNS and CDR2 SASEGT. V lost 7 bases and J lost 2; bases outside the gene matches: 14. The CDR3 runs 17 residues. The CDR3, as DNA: TGTGCCAGCACCCGGGCGAGGGGGCGCGGTGGCAATCAGCCCCAGCATTTT. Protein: CASTRARGRGGNQPQHF.

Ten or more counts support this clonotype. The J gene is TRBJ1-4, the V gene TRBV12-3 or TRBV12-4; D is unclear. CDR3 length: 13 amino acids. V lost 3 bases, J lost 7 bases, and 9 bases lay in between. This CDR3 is CASSLGSSEKLFF. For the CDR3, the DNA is TGTGCCAGCAGTTTGGGCTCGAGTGAAAAACTGTTTTTT.

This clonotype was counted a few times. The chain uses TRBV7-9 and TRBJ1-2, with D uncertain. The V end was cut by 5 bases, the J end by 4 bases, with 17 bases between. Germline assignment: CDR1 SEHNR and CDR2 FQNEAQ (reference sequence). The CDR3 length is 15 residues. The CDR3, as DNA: TGTGCCAGCAGCATACCGGGAAACGAGATCTATGGCTACACCTTC. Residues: CASSIPGNEIYGYTF.

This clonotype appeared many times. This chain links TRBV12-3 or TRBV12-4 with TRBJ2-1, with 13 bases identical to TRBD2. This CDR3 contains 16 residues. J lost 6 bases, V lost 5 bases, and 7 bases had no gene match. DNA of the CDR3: TGTGCCAGCAGTCCGGGACTAGCGGGACTACGCAATGAGCAGTTCTTC. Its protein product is CASSPGLAGLRNEQFF.

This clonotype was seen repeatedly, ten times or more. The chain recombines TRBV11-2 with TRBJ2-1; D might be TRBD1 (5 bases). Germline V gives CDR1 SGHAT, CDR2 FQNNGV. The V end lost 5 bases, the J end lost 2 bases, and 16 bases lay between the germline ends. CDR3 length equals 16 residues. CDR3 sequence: CASSQGTAEPYNEQFF. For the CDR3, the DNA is TGTGCCAGCAGCCAGGGCACGGCGGAGCCCTACAATGAGCAGTTCTTC.

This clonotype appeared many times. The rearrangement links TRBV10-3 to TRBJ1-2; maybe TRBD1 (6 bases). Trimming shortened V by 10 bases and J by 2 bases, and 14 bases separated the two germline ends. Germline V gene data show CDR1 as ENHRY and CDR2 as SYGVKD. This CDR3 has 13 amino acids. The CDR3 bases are TGTGCCACGCACGAGGGGGGAAACTATGGCTACACCTTC. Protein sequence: CATHEGGNYGYTF.